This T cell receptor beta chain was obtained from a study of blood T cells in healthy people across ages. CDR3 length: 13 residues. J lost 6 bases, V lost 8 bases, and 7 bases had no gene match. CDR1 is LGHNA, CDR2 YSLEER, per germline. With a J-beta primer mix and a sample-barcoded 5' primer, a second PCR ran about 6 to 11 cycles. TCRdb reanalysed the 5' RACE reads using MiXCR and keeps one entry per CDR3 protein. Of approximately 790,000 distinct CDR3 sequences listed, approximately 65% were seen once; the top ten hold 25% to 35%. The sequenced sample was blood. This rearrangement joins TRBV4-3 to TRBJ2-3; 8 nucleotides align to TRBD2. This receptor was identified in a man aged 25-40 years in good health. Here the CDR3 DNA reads TGCGCCAGCCGTCGGGGGGGCCGGGATACGCAGTATTTT. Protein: CASRRGGRDTQYF.